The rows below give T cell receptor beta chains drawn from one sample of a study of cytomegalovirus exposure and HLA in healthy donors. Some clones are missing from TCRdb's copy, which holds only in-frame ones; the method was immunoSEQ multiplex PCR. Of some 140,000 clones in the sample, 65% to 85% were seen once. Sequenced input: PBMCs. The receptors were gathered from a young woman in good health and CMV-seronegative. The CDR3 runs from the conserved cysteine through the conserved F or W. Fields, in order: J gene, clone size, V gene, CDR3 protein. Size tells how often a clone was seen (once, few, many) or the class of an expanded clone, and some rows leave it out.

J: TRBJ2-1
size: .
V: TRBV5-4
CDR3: CASSLLPDRYNEQFF

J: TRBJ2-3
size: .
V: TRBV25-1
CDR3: CASSDREKVADTQYF

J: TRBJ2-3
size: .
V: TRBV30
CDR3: CAWRGGDTGTTDTQYF

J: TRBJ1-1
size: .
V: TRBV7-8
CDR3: CASSFNGGQGTEAFF

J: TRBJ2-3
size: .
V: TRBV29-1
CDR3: CSVGVSTDTQYF

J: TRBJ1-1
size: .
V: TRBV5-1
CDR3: CASSSGQDVNAEAFF

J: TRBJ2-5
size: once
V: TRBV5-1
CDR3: CASSPDSRETQYF

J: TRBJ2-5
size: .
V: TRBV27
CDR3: CASSPPGDGTAQYF

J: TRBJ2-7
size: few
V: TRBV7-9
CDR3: CASSRQVSHHEQYF

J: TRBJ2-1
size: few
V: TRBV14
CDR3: CASSPVVGLAGNEQFF

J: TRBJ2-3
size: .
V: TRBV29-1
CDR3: CSVAGTGLTDTQYF

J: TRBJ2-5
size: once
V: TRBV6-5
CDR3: CASSYTAGPEETQYF

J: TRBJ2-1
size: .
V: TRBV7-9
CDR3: CASSFVGLALEGEQFF

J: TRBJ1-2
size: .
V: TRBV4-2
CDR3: CASSQETPAPDGYTF

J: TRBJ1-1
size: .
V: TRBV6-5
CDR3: CASSFRQGNTEAFF

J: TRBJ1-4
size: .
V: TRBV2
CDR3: CASRMEERKLFF

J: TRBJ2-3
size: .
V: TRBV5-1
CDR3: CASSLDRGSSGRDTQYF

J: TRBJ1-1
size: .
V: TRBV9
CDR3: CASSGDRVGVLNTEAFF

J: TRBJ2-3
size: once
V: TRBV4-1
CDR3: CASSQFPGTRGTDTQYF

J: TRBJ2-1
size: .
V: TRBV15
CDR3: CATSTLGSKYEQFF